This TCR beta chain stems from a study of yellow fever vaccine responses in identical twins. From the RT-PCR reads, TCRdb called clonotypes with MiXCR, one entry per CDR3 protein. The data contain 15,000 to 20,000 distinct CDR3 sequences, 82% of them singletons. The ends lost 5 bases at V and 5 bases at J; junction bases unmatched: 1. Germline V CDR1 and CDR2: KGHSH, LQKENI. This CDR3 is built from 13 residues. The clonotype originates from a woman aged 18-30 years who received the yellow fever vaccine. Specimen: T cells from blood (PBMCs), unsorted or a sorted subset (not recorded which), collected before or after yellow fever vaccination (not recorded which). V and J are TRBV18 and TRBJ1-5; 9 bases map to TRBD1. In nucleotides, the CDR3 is TGTGCCAGCTCAGGACAGGGGCATCAGCCCCAGCATTTT. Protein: CASSGQGHQPQHF.